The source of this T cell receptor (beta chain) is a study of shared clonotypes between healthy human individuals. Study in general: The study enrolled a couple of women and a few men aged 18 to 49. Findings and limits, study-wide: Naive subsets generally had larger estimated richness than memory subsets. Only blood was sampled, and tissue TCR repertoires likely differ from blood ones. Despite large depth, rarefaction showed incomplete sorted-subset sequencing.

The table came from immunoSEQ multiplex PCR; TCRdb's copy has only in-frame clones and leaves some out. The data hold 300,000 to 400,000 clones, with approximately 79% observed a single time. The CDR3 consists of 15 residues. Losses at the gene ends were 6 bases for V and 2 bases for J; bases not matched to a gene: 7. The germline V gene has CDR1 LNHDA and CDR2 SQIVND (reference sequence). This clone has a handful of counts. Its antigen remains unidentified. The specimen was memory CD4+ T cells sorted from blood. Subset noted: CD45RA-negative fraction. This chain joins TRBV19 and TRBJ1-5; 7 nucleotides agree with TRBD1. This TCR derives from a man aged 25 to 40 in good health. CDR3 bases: TGTGCCAGTAGATCGGGACAGAGGCGCAATCAGCCCCAGCATTTT. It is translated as CASRSGQRRNQPQHF.